This paragraph reports one T cell receptor (beta chain). Random hexamers primed reverse transcription of about 0.5 to 1 ug RNA. TCR beta CDR3 was amplified by immunoSEQ covering 54 Vbeta and 13 Jbeta. TCRdb called the immunoSEQ multiplex PCR reads again in MiXCR, with one record for every CDR3 protein. This sample has more than 100,000 distinct CDR3 sequences; 96% occur once, and the top ten carry 0.13% to 0.15%. This sample was included in a study of CD8 T cells in Susac syndrome. Looked up from germline, CDR1 is DFQATT and CDR2 is SNEGSKA (reference sequence). The CDR3 is 13 amino acids. The V gene end was trimmed by 7 bases and the J gene end by 5 bases; junction bases not matched to a gene: 5.

The receptor's source is a human donor with Susac syndrome. The chain has TRBV20-1 and TRBJ2-1; 10 positions agree with TRBD2. Sequenced: CD4+ T cells from PBMCs. CDR3 sequence reads: CSEAGTSDNEQFF. The DNA of the CDR3 is TGCAGTGAGGCCGGGACTAGCGACAATGAGCAGTTCTTC.